These 12 T cell receptor beta chains were all obtained from the same sample, sequenced in a study of blood T cells in healthy people across ages. Alongside a J-beta primer mix, a sample-barcoded 5' primer served in a second PCR lasting about 7 to 12 cycles. In TCRdb, the 5' RACE reads were re-called with MiXCR into one record per CDR3 protein. The sample has 790,000 or so distinct CDR3 sequences, about half seen once; the top ten hold 15% to 20%. Source material: blood. The origin of the receptors is an elderly man in good health.

J is TRBJ2-6 and V is TRBV7-8, with D perhaps TRBD1 or TRBD2 (5 bases each). CDR3 length: 18 residues. V was trimmed by 2 bases and J by 1 base, leaving 15 bases between them. Germline CDR1 SGHVS, CDR2 FQNEAQ. For the CDR3, the DNA is TGTGCCAGCAGCTTATCGGGACGCTATACATCTGGGGCCAACGTCCTGACTTTC. Translation gives CASSLSGRYTSGANVLTF.

The count of this clonotype is one. The rearrangement joins TRBV20-1 to TRBJ2-1; TRBD2 is a possible D gene (6 bases). Deletions cut 6 bases from V and 1 base from J, with 13 bases between. Germline-derived CDR1 and CDR2 are DFQATT and SNEGSKA (reference sequence). The CDR3 runs 14 residues. As DNA, the CDR3 is TGCAGTGCCAGGGACTCCTATTCCTACAATGAGCAGTTCTTC. Its translation is CSARDSYSYNEQFF.

Concerning this clonotype itself: A much larger clonotype is one base distant, so this may be a read error. The chain uses TRBV5-1 and TRBJ2-1; 8 nucleotides align to TRBD2. Germline V gene sequence: CDR1 SGHRS, CDR2 YFSETQ. The CDR3 loop spans 13 amino acids. The J segment lost 5 bases and the V segment lost 5 bases, leaving 3 bases of the junction unmatched. In nucleotides, the CDR3 is TGCGCCAGCAGGCGAGCGGGAGACAATGAGCAGTTCTTC. Translation: CASRRAGDNEQFF.

The chain has TRBV12-3 or TRBV12-4 and TRBJ2-3; 9 nucleotides line up with TRBD2. V lost 6 bases, J lost 2 bases, and 6 bases stayed unmatched. This CDR3 is built from 15 residues. The chain's CDR3 is CASRVSGGSTDTQYF. DNA of the CDR3: TGTGCCAGCAGAGTCAGCGGGGGGTCCACAGATACGCAGTATTTT.

The chain joins TRBV7-2 to TRBJ2-3; D possibly corresponds to TRBD2 (6 bases). Germline CDR1 reads SGHTA; CDR2 reads FQGNSA. The V end was cut by 5 bases, the J end by 1 base, with 13 bases between. The length of the CDR3 is 15 residues. The DNA for the CDR3 is TGTGCCAGCAGCCGCGTCTCGGGAGGCACAGATACGCAGTATTTT. This sequence encodes CASSRVSGGTDTQYF.

The chain combines TRBV10-3 with TRBJ2-1; D is uncertain. Germline V gene lookup returns CDR1 ENHRY and CDR2 SYGVKD. V lost 2 bases to trimming and J lost 7 bases, with 9 bases between them. The CDR3 has 13 residues. The CDR3 loop reads CAISERPLNEQFF. Here the CDR3 DNA reads TGTGCCATCAGTGAGAGGCCCCTAAATGAGCAGTTCTTC.

To note about this clonotype: Given a much more abundant clone one base away, this may be a read error. This chain uses TRBV7-2 with TRBJ2-1; 12 bases are shared with TRBD2. Germline CDR1 reads SGHTA; CDR2 reads FQGNSA. The CDR3 is 14 amino acids. The CDR3 DNA reads TGTGCCAGCAGCTTACTAGCGGGAGGGAGCGAGCGGTTCTTC. It encodes CASSLLAGGSERFF.

The table lists this clonotype with a few counts. The chain couples TRBV12-3 or TRBV12-4 to TRBJ2-1, with D unclear. The CDR3 length is 11 residues. Trimming removed 2 bases at V and 14 bases at J, with 10 bases between. In DNA form, the CDR3 reads TGTGCCAGCAGTTTAAAGGGCGAGGAGTTCTTC. It encodes CASSLKGEEFF.

This clonotype has just a few counts. A much bigger clone sits one base away, suggesting this may be a read error. This chain uses TRBV20-1 with TRBJ2-7; 11 nucleotides match TRBD2. CDR1 is DFQATT and CDR2 is SNEGSKA in the germline V gene (reference sequence). After removal of 5 bases from V and 7 bases from J, the junction contained 10 bases not matched to a gene. The CDR3 totals 14 residues. CDR3 sequence reads: CSALAGGSVYEQYF. CDR3 nucleotides: TGCAGTGCTTTAGCGGGAGGGAGTGTCTATGAGCAGTACTTC.

For this clonotype: Given a much more abundant clone one base away, this may be a read error. CDR3 DNA: TGCAGTGCTAGAGATTGGCAGGGGGGCTTCAATGAGCAGTTCTTC. It is translated as CSARDWQGGFNEQFF. The chain combines TRBV20-1 with TRBJ2-1, with D possibly TRBD1 on 7 matching bases. The length of the CDR3 is 15 residues. Trimming took 0 bases from V and 6 from J, leaving 15 bases between them. Germline CDR1 reads DFQATT; CDR2 reads SNEGSKA (reference sequence).

The rearrangement links TRBV12-3 or TRBV12-4 to TRBJ2-7; possible D gene TRBD2, 6 bases. Trimming shortened V by 5 bases and J by 4 bases, and 15 bases separated the two germline ends. This CDR3 spans 14 amino acids. Written as DNA, the CDR3 is TGTGCCAGCAGTCCTGGACTATTGCCATACGAGCAGTACTTC. Protein product: CASSPGLLPYEQYF.

The chain uses TRBV20-1 and TRBJ2-7; 10 nucleotides agree with TRBD1. Germline V gene data show CDR1 as DFQATT and CDR2 as SNEGSKA (reference sequence). The CDR3 consists of 15 residues. Trimming removed 3 bases from V and 3 bases from J; junction bases left unmatched: 8. The CDR3 DNA reads as TGCAGTGCTAGGGGGGGGACAGGGGATATCTACGAGCAGTACTTC. Amino acid sequence: CSARGGTGDIYEQYF.